The 23 T cell receptor beta chains reported below all come from one sample, sequenced in a study of regulatory T cells in long-lasting Graves disease. For TCR beta, libraries came from iRepertoire HTBI primers and Arm-PCR of CDR3 regions. MiXCR, applied by TCRdb to the multiplex PCR reads, yields one record per CDR3 protein. The sample has around 330,000 distinct CDR3 sequences, 15% to 20% seen once. Time point defined: newly diagnosed GD, antithyroid drugs for less than 3 months. Construction of the TCR library relied on RNA isolated from PBMCs. The sequences come from peripheral blood mononuclear cells (PBMCs), collected at new diagnosis, from a patient treated with antithyroid drugs. The receptors derive from a female donor with Graves disease.

This rearrangement joins TRBV12-3 or TRBV12-4 to TRBJ1-1, with TRBD1 as a possible D gene (5 bases). The CDR3 is 14 amino acids. V was trimmed by 3 bases and J by 0 bases, leaving 8 bases between them. The CDR3 DNA is TGTGCCAGCAGTTTTGCGGGGGTGAACACTGAAGCTTTCTTT. Translated, it gives CASSFAGVNTEAFF.

This clonotype was recorded many times. The DNA of the CDR3 is TGTGCCAGCAGCCTACAGGGGGCGGGTAATGAGCAGTTCTTC. Translating it yields CASSLQGAGNEQFF. The chain is built from TRBV11-2 and TRBJ2-1; 9 nucleotides line up with TRBD1. With V trimmed by 5 bases and J by 7 bases, 6 bases remained unmatched. CDR1 and CDR2 from the germline V gene are SGHAT and FQNNGV. The CDR3 sequence is 14 residues long.

Many counts were recorded for this clonotype. This chain links TRBV30 with TRBJ1-2; D may be TRBD1 (5 bases). Deletions cut 3 bases from V and 3 bases from J, with 20 bases between. The germline V gene has CDR1 GTSNPN and CDR2 SVGIG (reference sequence). The CDR3 runs to 16 residues. For the CDR3, the DNA is TGTGCCTGGAGCAGATCCCCCAGGGTCTTGGACTATGGCTACACCTTC. Amino acids: CAWSRSPRVLDYGYTF.

This clonotype was recorded at least ten times. This chain connects TRBV20-1 to TRBJ2-3, with a tentative D call TRBD2 (6 bases). Germline lookup yields CDR1 DFQATT and CDR2 SNEGSKA (reference sequence). Trimming took 3 bases from V and 6 from J, leaving 13 bases between them. CDR3 length: 13 residues. The CDR3 DNA sequence: TGCAGTGCTAGCGCGGGGACGAAGGATACGCAGTATTTT. Translating it yields CSASAGTKDTQYF.

This clonotype was observed at least ten times. The chain has TRBV7-2 and TRBJ1-2, with D unresolved. The CDR3 runs 13 residues. Trimming removed 3 bases at V and 8 bases at J, with 13 bases between. CDR1 SGHTA and CDR2 FQGNSA come from the germline V gene. CDR3 amino acids: CASSFNGGRGYTF. The CDR3 nucleotides are TGTGCCAGCAGCTTTAACGGCGGAAGGGGCTACACCTTC.

This clonotype was counted only a few times. Given a much more abundant clone one base away, this may be a read error. The chain carries TRBV30 and TRBJ2-2; D possibly matches TRBD1 or TRBD2 (5 bases each). The CDR3 loop spans 15 amino acids. Germline V gene lookup returns CDR1 GTSNPN and CDR2 SVGIG (reference sequence). The CDR3 bases are TGTGCCCGGAGTGTCGGGACCCCGAACACCGGGGAGCTGTTTTTT. It translates to CARSVGTPNTGELFF.

This clonotype appeared many times. The rearrangement uses TRBV10-1 and TRBJ2-2; D not resolved. Germline V gene data show CDR1 as WNHNN and CDR2 as SYGVQD (reference sequence). Between the trimmed V and J ends, which lost 7 bases and 6 bases, there was a span of 0 bases. The CDR3 runs 9 residues. CDR3 loop: CASTGELFF. The CDR3 DNA sequence: TGCGCCAGCACCGGGGAGCTGTTTTTT.

In its sample, this clonotype was seen many times. The chain has TRBV25-1 and TRBJ1-2; D call uncertain. The CDR3 has 14 amino acids. V dropped 3 bases and J dropped 4 bases, with 12 bases sitting between them. CDR1 is MGHDK and CDR2 is SYGVNS in the germline V gene. The DNA for the CDR3 is TGTGCCAGCAGTGAGGGCACCCGGGGCTATGGCTACACCTTC. It translates to CASSEGTRGYGYTF.

Many counts were recorded for this clonotype. The genes are TRBV20-1 and TRBJ2-5; possibly TRBD1 or TRBD2 for D (6 bases each). Trimming took off 1 base at V and 4 bases at J, with 16 bases between the two ends. The CDR3 extends over 15 amino acids. The germline V gene has CDR1 DFQATT and CDR2 SNEGSKA (reference sequence). CDR3 protein: CSARAGATILETQYF. DNA of the CDR3: TGCAGTGCTAGAGCGGGGGCAACCATCCTAGAGACCCAGTACTTC.

The chain carries TRBV6-1 and TRBJ1-1; D perhaps matches TRBD1 (5 bases). The CDR3 spans 14 residues. Looked up from germline, CDR1 is MNHNS and CDR2 is SASEGT. V was trimmed by 5 bases and J by 2 bases, leaving 12 bases between them. DNA for the CDR3: TGTGCCAGCAGTCCTAGGACATCCAACACTGAAGCTTTCTTT. Translating gives CASSPRTSNTEAFF.

This clonotype has a handful of counts. A read error may be the cause here, since a much bigger clone is one base away. This chain connects TRBV5-4 to TRBJ2-7; TRBD1 aligns across 9 bases. Losses at the gene ends were 2 bases for V and 2 bases for J; bases not matched to a gene: 2. From germline, CDR1 is SGHNT and CDR2 YYREEE (reference sequence). CDR3 size: 14 residues. The CDR3 spells CASSLGDRAYEQYF. The DNA of the CDR3 is TGTGCCAGCAGCTTAGGGGACAGGGCCTACGAGCAGTACTTC.

This clonotype was detected ten times or more. This chain links TRBV28 with TRBJ2-2, with TRBD2 as a possible D gene (5 bases). This CDR3 comprises 15 residues. V was trimmed by 8 bases and J by 0 bases, leaving 13 bases between them. Germline lookup yields CDR1 MDHEN and CDR2 SYDVKM. The CDR3 loop is CASRLGETNTGELFF. DNA of the CDR3: TGTGCCAGCCGACTTGGGGAGACGAACACCGGGGAGCTGTTTTTT.

This clonotype appeared once. One base away lies a much larger clone, so this may be a sequencing read error. J is TRBJ2-1 and V is TRBV13; no clear D. The CDR3 totals 14 residues. From germline, CDR1 is PRHDT and CDR2 FYEKMQ (reference sequence). DNA for the CDR3: TGTGCCAGCAGCGCGGTGGACGCGTACAATCAGCAGTTCTTC. Translated: CASSAVDAYNQQFF.

The gene calls are TRBV11-2 and TRBJ2-7; 8 bases line up with TRBD2. Germline V gene lookup returns CDR1 SGHAT and CDR2 FQNNGV. After removal of 4 bases from V and 3 bases from J, the junction contained 5 bases not matched to a gene. The CDR3 loop spans 14 amino acids. The CDR3: CASSWSGGSYEQYF. The CDR3 DNA reads TGTGCCAGCAGCTGGTCGGGGGGGAGCTACGAGCAGTACTTC.

This clonotype was counted between two and nine times. Since a much larger clone is just one base distant, this may be a read error. The V gene is TRBV27, the J gene TRBJ2-5; D possibly matches TRBD1 or TRBD2 (5 bases each). The CDR3 contains 14 residues. The germline V gene has CDR1 MNHEY and CDR2 SMNVEV (reference sequence). Trimming took off 5 bases at V and 7 bases at J, with 17 bases between the two ends. For the CDR3, the DNA is TGTGCCAGCAGTCCCTGGGACCGCCCAGGGACCCAGTACTTC. The encoded protein is CASSPWDRPGTQYF.

On this clonotype itself: A much larger clone differs by one base, so this may be a read error. The J gene is TRBJ1-3, the V gene TRBV14; D gene unclear. CDR1 and CDR2 from the germline V gene are SGHDN and FVKESK. The CDR3 is made up of 11 amino acids. With 5 bases removed from V and 2 bases from J, the gap between germline ends came to 1 base. CDR3 in DNA: TGTGCCAGCAGCGCTGGAAACACCATATATTTT. It yields the protein CASSAGNTIYF.

The chain joins TRBV27 to TRBJ2-1, with TRBD2 identical over 10 bases. Germline CDR1 is MNHEY and CDR2 is SMNVEV (reference sequence). The CDR3 has 19 residues. J was trimmed by 5 bases and V by 2 bases; bases with no gene match: 15. The CDR3: CASSLGLAGAPSLNNEQFF. The CDR3 region has the DNA TGTGCCAGCAGTTTAGGGCTAGCGGGAGCCCCCAGCCTAAACAATGAGCAGTTCTTC.

Ten or more counts support this clonotype. CDR3 loop: CASSKGLEDTEAFF. The DNA of the CDR3 is TGTGCCAGCAGTAAGGGGCTAGAGGACACTGAAGCTTTCTTT. The gene calls are TRBV2 and TRBJ1-1, with a possible D match to TRBD1 (5 bases). Germline V lookup: CDR1 SNHLY, CDR2 FYNNEI. This CDR3 region has 14 residues. Trimming took 5 bases from V and 3 from J, leaving 13 bases between them. The entire variable domain, with the rest obtained from reference TRBV2 and TRBJ1-1, is as follows: EPEVTQTPSHQVTQMGQEVILRCVPISNHLYFYWYRQILGQKVEFLVSFYNNEISEKSEIFDDQFSVERPDGSNFTLKIRSTKLEDSAMYFCASSKGLEDTEAFFGQGTRLTVV.

This clonotype was counted at least ten times. This sequence joins TRBV28 and TRBJ1-2; a weak D match, TRBD1 (5 bases). The CDR3 covers 14 residues. CDR1 and CDR2 from the germline V gene are MDHEN and SYDVKM. The germline V and J ends were trimmed by 5 bases and 6 bases, with 16 bases remaining between them. The CDR3 DNA reads as TGTGCCAGCAGTCATTCAGGGATCGTGGATGGCTACACCTTC. It translates to CASSHSGIVDGYTF.

The table lists this clonotype with many counts. The chain combines TRBV18 with TRBJ2-5; D not certain. From germline, CDR1 is KGHSH and CDR2 LQKENI. The CDR3 covers 14 residues. V was trimmed by 3 bases and J by 4 bases, leaving 12 bases between them. The CDR3 is CASSPDSLPETQYF. The CDR3 DNA sequence: TGTGCCAGCTCACCCGACTCATTGCCAGAGACCCAGTACTTC.

The chain carries TRBV2 and TRBJ2-6; D gene unclear. V dropped 6 bases and J dropped 0 bases, with 12 bases sitting between them. This CDR3 comprises 16 residues. Germline values: CDR1 SNHLY, CDR2 FYNNEI. The CDR3 loop reads CASSENHSSGANVLTF. DNA for the CDR3: TGTGCCAGCAGCGAAAACCACAGCTCTGGGGCCAACGTCCTGACTTTC.

The table lists this clonotype with many counts. The V gene is TRBV10-3, the J gene TRBJ2-7, with 8 bases fitting TRBD2. V shed 11 bases, J shed 10 bases, and the junction held 16 bases outside the gene matches. The CDR3 totals 13 residues. Looked up from germline, CDR1 is ENHRY and CDR2 is SYGVKD. CDR3 amino acids: CASAGAAGVDQYF. CDR3 DNA: TGTGCCTCCGCCGGGGCAGCGGGAGTCGATCAGTACTTC.

This clonotype was detected a few times. This may arise from a read error, as a much more abundant clone is one base away. This CDR3 is missing its conserved last phenylalanine or tryptophan, likely due to a read error. The chain carries TRBV7-9 and TRBJ2-3, with 9 bases aligning to TRBD1. This CDR3 spans 14 amino acids. Germline assignment: CDR1 SEHNR and CDR2 FQNEAQ (reference sequence). With 5 bases clipped from V and 4 bases from J, the junction kept 4 bases outside the gene matches. CDR3 in amino acids: CASSLRTGADTQYS. In nucleotides, the CDR3 is TGTGCCAGCAGCCTACGGACAGGGGCAGATACGCAGTATTCT.